The 19 T cell receptor beta chains below come from one sample, sequenced in a study of blood T cell repertoires in COVID-19. Sequencing was performed with immunoSEQ multiplex PCR; in TCRdb, only in-frame clones are kept and a portion is missing. The repertoire consists of under 300,000 clones, with over 75% occurring once and the leading ten covering roughly 13%. Source material: peripheral blood. The origin of the receptors is a human donor in a cohort sampled during active COVID-19.

The chain carries TRBV7-2 and TRBJ2-1; the match to TRBD2 covers 10 bases. CDR1 and CDR2 (germline): SGHTA, FQGNSA. The ends lost 3 bases at V and 6 bases at J; junction bases unmatched: 8. CDR3 length equals 16 residues. The chain's CDR3 is CASSFVIAGGPNEQFF. CDR3 DNA: TGTGCCAGCAGCTTTGTAATAGCGGGAGGCCCCAATGAGCAGTTCTTC. Using reference TRBV7-2 and TRBJ2-1 for the parts outside the CDR3, the full variable domain is GAGVSQSPSNKVTEKGKDVELRCDPISGHTALYWYRQSLGQGLEFLIYFQGNSAPDKSGLPSDRFSAERTGGSVSTLTIQRTQQEDSAVYLCASSFVIAGGPNEQFFGPGTRLTVL.

This chain links TRBV7-2 with TRBJ1-2; TRBD1 agrees at 7 bases. This CDR3 has 13 amino acids. The junction had 1 base not matched to a gene; V was cut back by 1 base and J by 5 bases. Germline loops: CDR1 SGHTA, CDR2 FQGNSA. For the CDR3, the DNA is TGTGCCAGCAGCTTAGACAGGGGATATGGCTACACCTTC. This translates into CASSLDRGYGYTF. The full variable domain, in which reference TRBV7-2 and TRBJ1-2 provide the parts outside the CDR3, is GAGVSQSPSNKVTEKGKDVELRCDPISGHTALYWYRQSLGQGLEFLIYFQGNSAPDKSGLPSDRFSAERTGGSVSTLTIQRTQQEDSAVYLCASSLDRGYGYTFGSGTRLTVV.

Only a few counts were recorded for this clone. V is TRBV2 and J is TRBJ1-2, with a tentative D call TRBD1 (5 bases). CDR3 size: 13 residues. V was clipped by 7 bases and J by 4 bases, with 13 bases between them. Germline V gives CDR1 SNHLY, CDR2 FYNNEI. CDR3 protein: CASTLGAVYGYTF. For the CDR3, the DNA is TGTGCCAGCACCCTAGGGGCAGTCTATGGCTACACCTTC.

The gene calls are TRBV28 and TRBJ2-2, with TRBD1 identical over 7 bases. V lost 6 bases and J lost 6; bases outside the gene matches: 4. Germline values: CDR1 MDHEN, CDR2 SYDVKM. The CDR3 is 13 amino acids. For the CDR3, the DNA is TGTGCCAGCAGATTCCAGGGGGCCGGGGAGCTGTTTTTT. It yields the protein CASRFQGAGELFF.

The chain couples TRBV19 to TRBJ2-7; D is possibly TRBD2 (6 bases). Trimming stripped 2 bases from V and 10 bases from J, with 15 bases between. The CDR3 extends over 13 amino acids. Germline V lookup: CDR1 LNHDA, CDR2 SQIVND (reference sequence). CDR3 DNA: TGTGCCAGTAGTATATCTAGTTCGGGAGTACAGTACTTC. The encoded protein is CASSISSSGVQYF. Looking up the rest from reference TRBV19 and TRBJ2-7 gives the full variable domain: DGGITQSPKYLFRKEGQNVTLSCEQNLNHDAMYWYRQDPGQGLRLIYYSQIVNDFQKGDIAEGYSVSREKKESFPLTVTSAQKNPTAFYLCASSISSSGVQYFGPGTRLTVT.

The chain recombines TRBV19 with TRBJ2-7; no reliable D call. Trimming cost V 4 bases and J 3 bases, with 13 bases left between them. Germline CDR1 reads LNHDA; CDR2 reads SQIVND (reference sequence). The CDR3 length is 14 residues. The CDR3 coding sequence is TGTGCCAGTAGTAGCCGTCAGGCCTTCTACGAGCAGTACTTC. Its translation is CASSSRQAFYEQYF.

A remark on this clone: The sample contains more than one DNA sequence encoding this CDR3. The chain joins TRBV5-1 to TRBJ2-3, with TRBD2 matching over 10 bases. V was pared by 2 bases and J by 1 base, with 1 base of the junction left unmatched. CDR1 and CDR2 (germline): SGHRS, YFSETQ. The CDR3 totals 15 residues. In nucleotides, the CDR3 is TGCGCCAGCAGCTTCGGGACTAGCGGCACAGATACGCAGTATTTT. Translating it yields CASSFGTSGTDTQYF. Full variable domain (missing parts from reference TRBV5-1 and TRBJ2-3): KAGVTQTPRYLIKTRGQQVTLSCSPISGHRSVSWYQQTPGQGLQFLFEYFSETQRNKGNFPGRFSGRQFSNSRSEMNVSTLELGDSALYLCASSFGTSGTDTQYFGPGTRLTVL.

This clone was seen only a few times. V gene TRBV12-3 or TRBV12-4 combines with J gene TRBJ1-1, with D unclear. Trimming took off 8 bases at V and 4 bases at J, with 14 bases between the two ends. The CDR3 has 13 residues. The CDR3 DNA sequence: TGTGCCAGCCCTACCTCCGCGGGCACTGAAGCTTTCTTT. It is translated as CASPTSAGTEAFF.

The genes are TRBV6-1 and TRBJ1-6, with TRBD1 as a possible D gene (6 bases). CDR1 and CDR2 (germline): MNHNS, SASEGT. The CDR3 has 15 residues. The ends were cut back, 2 bases at V and 7 bases at J, with 12 bases in the middle. This CDR3 is CASSERGTVNSPLHF. In nucleotides, the CDR3 is TGTGCCAGCAGTGAAAGGGGGACCGTAAATTCACCCCTCCACTTT.

This clone was recorded only once. The V call is TRBV29-1, the J call TRBJ2-5; unclear D gene. V shed 7 bases and J shed 1 base, with 13 bases lying between them. The CDR3 contains 13 residues. Germline V gives CDR1 SQVTM, CDR2 ANQGSEA. Here the CDR3 reads CSAAHVGQETQYF. In DNA form, the CDR3 reads TGCAGCGCTGCGCACGTCGGCCAAGAGACCCAGTACTTC. Combining the CDR3 with reference TRBV29-1 and TRBJ2-5 gives the whole variable domain SAVISQKPSRDICQRGTSLTIQCQVDSQVTMMFWYRQQPGQSLTLIATANQGSEATYESGFVIDKFPISRPNLTFSTLTVSNMSPEDSSIYLCSAAHVGQETQYFGPGTRLLVL.

The J gene is TRBJ1-1, the V gene TRBV6-5, with D possibly being TRBD1 (6 bases). Germline CDR1 reads MNHEY; CDR2 reads SVGAGI. The CDR3 consists of 11 residues. The V end lost 5 bases, the J end lost 10 bases, and 11 bases lay between the germline ends. CDR3 sequence: CASSTGPGAFF. Here the CDR3 DNA reads TGTGCCAGCAGTACAGGGCCGGGAGCTTTCTTT.

The chain uses TRBV6-1 and TRBJ2-7, with 9 bases that match TRBD1. Germline trimming cut 3 bases from V and 5 bases from J; bases unmatched to any gene: 8. Germline CDR1 MNHNS, CDR2 SASEGT. The CDR3 spans 15 residues. CDR3 sequence reads: CASSDRQGERDEQYF. CDR3 DNA: TGTGCCAGCAGTGATAGACAGGGGGAAAGGGACGAGCAGTACTTC.

V gene TRBV11-2 combines with J gene TRBJ1-3; 8 nucleotides match TRBD1. Germline assignment: CDR1 SGHAT and CDR2 FQNNGV. V trimming: 5 bases; J trimming: 4 bases; junction bases outside the gene matches: 7. The CDR3 loop spans 15 amino acids. CDR3 sequence: CASSPQTGVGNTIYF. For the CDR3, the DNA is TGTGCCAGCAGCCCCCAGACAGGGGTCGGAAACACCATATATTTT.

The chain uses TRBV6-6 and TRBJ2-6; 7 nucleotides align to TRBD1. The CDR3 runs 17 residues. Germline CDR1 MNHNY, CDR2 SVGAGI (reference sequence). V was pared by 5 bases and J by 2 bases, with 9 bases of the junction left unmatched. The CDR3 region is CASSLRGQSAGANVLTF. In nucleotides, the CDR3 is TGTGCCAGCAGTCTTCGGGGACAGTCGGCTGGGGCCAACGTCCTGACTTTC.

A single count supports this clone. The chain employs TRBV7-9 and TRBJ1-1; D is unresolved. Trimming cost V 4 bases and J 0 bases, with 6 bases left between them. The germline V gene has CDR1 SEHNR and CDR2 FQNEAQ (reference sequence). The CDR3 extends over 13 amino acids. CDR3 loop: CASSYTVNTEAFF. CDR3 bases: TGTGCCAGCAGCTACACAGTGAACACTGAAGCTTTCTTT.

V and J are TRBV29-1 and TRBJ2-5; no reliable D call. Germline V gives CDR1 SQVTM, CDR2 ANQGSEA. CDR3 length: 12 amino acids. V shed 6 bases and J shed 5 bases, with 13 bases lying between them. In DNA, the CDR3 is TGCAGCGTCGCCCTTATCGGGGAGACCCAGTACTTC. Its protein product is CSVALIGETQYF. The full variable domain, its missing parts supplied by reference TRBV29-1 and TRBJ2-5, is SAVISQKPSRDICQRGTSLTIQCQVDSQVTMMFWYRQQPGQSLTLIATANQGSEATYESGFVIDKFPISRPNLTFSTLTVSNMSPEDSSIYLCSVALIGETQYFGPGTRLLVL.

The chain recombines TRBV18 with TRBJ2-5, with 7 positions matching TRBD2. With V trimmed by 3 bases and J by 2 bases, 9 bases remained unmatched. Germline lookup yields CDR1 KGHSH and CDR2 LQKENI. This CDR3 has 16 amino acids. The CDR3 DNA reads as TGTGCCAGCTCACCTTTGCGGGAGCCCTCTCAAGAGACCCAGTACTTC. Translated, it gives CASSPLREPSQETQYF.

The chain links TRBV4-1 to TRBJ1-5, with 9 bases matching TRBD1. The CDR3 contains 14 residues. V lost 2 bases and J lost 6; bases outside the gene matches: 2. Germline V CDR1 and CDR2: MGHRA, YSYEKL. For the CDR3, the DNA is TGCGCCAGCAGCCAACGGACAGGGGTTCAGCCCCAGCATTTT. The encoded protein is CASSQRTGVQPQHF.

The gene calls are TRBV30 and TRBJ1-2; D is possibly TRBD1 (5 bases). The CDR3 extends over 14 amino acids. Germline CDR1 is GTSNPN and CDR2 is SVGIG (reference sequence). Trimming removed 0 bases at V and 7 bases at J, with 15 bases between. CDR3 bases: TGTGCCTGGAGTGTAGAAGGGGTAAACGGTGGCTACACCTTC. Protein sequence: CAWSVEGVNGGYTF.